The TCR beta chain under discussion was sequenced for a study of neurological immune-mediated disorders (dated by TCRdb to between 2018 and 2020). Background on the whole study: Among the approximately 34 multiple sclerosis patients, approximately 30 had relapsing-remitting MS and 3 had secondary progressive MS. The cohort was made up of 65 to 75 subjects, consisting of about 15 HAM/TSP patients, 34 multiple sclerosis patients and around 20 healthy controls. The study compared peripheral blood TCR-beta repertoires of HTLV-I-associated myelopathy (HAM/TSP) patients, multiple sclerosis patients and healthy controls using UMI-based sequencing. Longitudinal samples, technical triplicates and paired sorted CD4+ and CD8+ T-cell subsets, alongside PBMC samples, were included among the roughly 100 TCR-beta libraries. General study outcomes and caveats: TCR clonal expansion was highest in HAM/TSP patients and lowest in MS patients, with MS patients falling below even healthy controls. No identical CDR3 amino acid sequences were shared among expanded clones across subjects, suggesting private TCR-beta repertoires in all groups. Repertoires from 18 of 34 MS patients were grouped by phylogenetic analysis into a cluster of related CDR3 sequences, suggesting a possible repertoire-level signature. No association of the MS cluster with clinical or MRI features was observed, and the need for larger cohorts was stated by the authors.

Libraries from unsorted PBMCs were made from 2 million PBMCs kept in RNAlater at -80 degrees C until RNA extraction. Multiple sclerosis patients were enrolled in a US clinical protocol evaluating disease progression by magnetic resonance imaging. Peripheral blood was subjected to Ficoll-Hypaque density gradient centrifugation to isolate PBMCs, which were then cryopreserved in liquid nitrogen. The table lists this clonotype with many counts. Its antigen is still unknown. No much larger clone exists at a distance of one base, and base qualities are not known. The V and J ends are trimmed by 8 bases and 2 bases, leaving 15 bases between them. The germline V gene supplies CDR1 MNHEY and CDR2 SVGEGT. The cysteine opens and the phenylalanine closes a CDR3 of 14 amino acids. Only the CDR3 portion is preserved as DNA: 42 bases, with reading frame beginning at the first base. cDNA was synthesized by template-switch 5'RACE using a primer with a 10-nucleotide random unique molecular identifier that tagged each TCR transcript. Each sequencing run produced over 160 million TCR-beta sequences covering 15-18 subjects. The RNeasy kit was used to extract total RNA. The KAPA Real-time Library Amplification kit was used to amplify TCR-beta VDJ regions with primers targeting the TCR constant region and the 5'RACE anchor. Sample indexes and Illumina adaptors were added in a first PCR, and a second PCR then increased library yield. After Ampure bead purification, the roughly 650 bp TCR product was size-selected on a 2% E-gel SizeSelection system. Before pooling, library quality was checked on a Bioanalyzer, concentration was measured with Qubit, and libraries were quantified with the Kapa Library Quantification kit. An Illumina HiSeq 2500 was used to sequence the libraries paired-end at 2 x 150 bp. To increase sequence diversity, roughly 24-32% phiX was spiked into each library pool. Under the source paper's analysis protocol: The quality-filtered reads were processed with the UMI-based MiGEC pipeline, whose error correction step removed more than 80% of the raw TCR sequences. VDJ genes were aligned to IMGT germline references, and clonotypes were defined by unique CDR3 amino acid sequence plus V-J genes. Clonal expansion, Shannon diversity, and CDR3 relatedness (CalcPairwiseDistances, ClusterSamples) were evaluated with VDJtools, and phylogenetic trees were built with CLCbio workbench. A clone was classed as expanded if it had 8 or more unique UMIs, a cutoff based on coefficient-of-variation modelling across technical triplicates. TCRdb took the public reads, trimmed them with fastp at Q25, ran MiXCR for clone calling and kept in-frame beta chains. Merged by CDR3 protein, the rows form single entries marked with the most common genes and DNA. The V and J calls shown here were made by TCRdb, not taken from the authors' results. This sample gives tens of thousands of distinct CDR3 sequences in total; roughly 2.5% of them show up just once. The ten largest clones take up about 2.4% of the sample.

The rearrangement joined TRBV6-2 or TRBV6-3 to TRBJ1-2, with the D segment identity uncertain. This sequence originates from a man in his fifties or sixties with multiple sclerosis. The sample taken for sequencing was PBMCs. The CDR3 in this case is CASRGSVTNYGYTF. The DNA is TGTGCCAGCCGCGGTTCCGTGACAAACTATGGCTACACCTTC.